This T cell receptor beta chain was identified during a study of cytomegalovirus exposure and HLA in healthy donors. TCRdb's copy holds only in-frame clones and misses some; the assay was immunoSEQ multiplex PCR. The repertoire holds a few hundred thousand clones, with approximately 86% as singletons. The sequence came from a woman aged 18-30 years in good health and CMV-seronegative. The sequenced sample consisted of PBMCs.

The DNA for the CDR3 is TGTGCCAGCAGTTACCGTCAGGGGTTGGCAGGCCAGCCCCAGCATTTT. Protein: CASSYRQGLAGQPQHF. The chain is built from TRBV6-6 and TRBJ1-5; D is perhaps TRBD1 (6 bases). This CDR3 contains 16 residues. V gave up 2 bases and J gave up 7 bases, with 18 bases separating them. Germline V CDR1 and CDR2: MNHNY, SVGAGI (reference sequence).